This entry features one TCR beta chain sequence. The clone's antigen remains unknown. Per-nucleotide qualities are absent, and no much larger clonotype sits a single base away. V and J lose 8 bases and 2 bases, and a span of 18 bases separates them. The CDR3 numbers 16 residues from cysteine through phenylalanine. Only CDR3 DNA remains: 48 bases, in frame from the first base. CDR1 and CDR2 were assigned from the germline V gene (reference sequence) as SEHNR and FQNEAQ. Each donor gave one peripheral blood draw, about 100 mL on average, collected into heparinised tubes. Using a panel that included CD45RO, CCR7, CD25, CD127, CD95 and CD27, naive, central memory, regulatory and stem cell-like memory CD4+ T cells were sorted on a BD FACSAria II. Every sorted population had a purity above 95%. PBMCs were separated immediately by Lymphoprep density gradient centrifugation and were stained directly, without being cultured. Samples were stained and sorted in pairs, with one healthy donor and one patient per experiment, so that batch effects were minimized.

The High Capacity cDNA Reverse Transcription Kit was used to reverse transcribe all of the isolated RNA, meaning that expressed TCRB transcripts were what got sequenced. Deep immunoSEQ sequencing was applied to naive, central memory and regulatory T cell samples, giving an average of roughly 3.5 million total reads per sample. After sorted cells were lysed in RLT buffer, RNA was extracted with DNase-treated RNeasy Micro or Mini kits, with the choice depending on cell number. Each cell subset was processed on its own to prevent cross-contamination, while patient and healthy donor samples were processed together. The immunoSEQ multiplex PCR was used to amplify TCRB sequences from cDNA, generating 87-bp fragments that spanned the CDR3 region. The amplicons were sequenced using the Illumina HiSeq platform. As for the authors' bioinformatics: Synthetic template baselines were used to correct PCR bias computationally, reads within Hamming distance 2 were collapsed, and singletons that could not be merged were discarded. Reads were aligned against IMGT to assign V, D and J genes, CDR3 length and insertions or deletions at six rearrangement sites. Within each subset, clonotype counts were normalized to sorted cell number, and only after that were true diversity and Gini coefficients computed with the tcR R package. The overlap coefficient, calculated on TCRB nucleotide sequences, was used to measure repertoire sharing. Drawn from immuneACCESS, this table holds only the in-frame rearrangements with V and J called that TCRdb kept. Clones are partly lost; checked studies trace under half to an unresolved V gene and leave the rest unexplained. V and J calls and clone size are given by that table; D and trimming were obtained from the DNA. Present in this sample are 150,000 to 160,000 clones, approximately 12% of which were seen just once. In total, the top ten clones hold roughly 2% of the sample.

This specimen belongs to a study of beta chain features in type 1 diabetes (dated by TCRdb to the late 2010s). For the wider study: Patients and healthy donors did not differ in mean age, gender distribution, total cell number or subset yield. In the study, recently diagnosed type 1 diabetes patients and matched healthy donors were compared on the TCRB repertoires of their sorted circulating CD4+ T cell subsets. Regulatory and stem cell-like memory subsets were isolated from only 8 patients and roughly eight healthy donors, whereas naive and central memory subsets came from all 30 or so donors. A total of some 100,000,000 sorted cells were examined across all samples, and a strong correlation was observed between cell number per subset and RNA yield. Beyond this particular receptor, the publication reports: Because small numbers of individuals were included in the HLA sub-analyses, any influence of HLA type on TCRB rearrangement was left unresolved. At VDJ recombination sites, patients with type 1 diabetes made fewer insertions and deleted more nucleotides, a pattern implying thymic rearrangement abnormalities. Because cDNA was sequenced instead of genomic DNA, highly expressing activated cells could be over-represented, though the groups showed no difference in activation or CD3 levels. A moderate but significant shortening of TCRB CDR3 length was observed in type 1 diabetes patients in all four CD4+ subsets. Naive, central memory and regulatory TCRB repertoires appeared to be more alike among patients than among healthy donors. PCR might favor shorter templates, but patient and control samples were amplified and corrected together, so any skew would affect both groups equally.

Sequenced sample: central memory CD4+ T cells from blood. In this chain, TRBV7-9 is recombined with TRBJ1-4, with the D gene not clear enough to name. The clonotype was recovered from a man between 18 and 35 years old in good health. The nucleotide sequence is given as TGTGCCAGCCCGGCAGGTCCAAAAACCACTAATGAAAAACTGTTTTTT. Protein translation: CASPAGPKTTNEKLFF.